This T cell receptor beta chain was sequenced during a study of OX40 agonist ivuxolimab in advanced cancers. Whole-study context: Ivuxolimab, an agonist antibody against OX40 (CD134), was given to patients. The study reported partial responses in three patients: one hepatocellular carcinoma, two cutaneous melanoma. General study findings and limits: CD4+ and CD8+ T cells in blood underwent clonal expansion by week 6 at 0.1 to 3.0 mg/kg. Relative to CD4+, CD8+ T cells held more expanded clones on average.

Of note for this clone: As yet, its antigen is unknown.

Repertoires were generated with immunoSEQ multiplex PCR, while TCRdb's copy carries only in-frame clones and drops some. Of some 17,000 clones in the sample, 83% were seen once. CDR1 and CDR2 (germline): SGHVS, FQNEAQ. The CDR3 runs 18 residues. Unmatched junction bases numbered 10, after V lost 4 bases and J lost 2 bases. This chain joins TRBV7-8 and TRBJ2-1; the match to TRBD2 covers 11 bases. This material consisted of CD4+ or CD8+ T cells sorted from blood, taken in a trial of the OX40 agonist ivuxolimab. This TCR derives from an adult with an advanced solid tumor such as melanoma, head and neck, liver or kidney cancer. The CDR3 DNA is TGTGCCAGCAGCTCGTACCTTCTAGCGGGAGGCACCTACAATGAGCAGTTCTTC. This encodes CASSSYLLAGGTYNEQFF.